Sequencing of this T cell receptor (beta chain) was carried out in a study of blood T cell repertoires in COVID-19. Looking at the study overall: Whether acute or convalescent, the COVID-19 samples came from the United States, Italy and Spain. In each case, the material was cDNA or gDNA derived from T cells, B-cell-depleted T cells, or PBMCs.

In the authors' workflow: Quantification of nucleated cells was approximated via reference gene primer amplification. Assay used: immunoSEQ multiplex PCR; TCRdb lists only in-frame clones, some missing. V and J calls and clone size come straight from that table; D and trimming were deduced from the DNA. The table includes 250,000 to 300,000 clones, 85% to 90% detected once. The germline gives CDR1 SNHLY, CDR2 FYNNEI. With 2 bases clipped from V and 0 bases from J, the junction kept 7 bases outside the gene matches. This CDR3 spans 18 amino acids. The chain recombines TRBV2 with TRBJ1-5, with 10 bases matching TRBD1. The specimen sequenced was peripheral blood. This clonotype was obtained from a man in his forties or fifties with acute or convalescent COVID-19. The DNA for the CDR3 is TGTGCCAGCAGTGAATCGGGACAGGGGTATTATAGCAATCAGCCCCAGCATTTT. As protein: CASSESGQGYYSNQPQHF.